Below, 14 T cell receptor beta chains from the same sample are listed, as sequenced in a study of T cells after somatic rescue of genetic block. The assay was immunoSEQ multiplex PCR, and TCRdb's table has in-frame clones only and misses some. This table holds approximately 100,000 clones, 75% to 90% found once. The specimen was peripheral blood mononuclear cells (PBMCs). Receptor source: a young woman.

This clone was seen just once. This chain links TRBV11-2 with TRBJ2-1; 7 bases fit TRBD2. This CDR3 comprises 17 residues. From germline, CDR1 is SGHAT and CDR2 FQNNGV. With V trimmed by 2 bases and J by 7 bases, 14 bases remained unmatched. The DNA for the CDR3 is TGTGCCAGCAGCTTACCCCGGAGGGTAGCGGGCCAGAATGAGCAGTTCTTC. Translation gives CASSLPRRVAGQNEQFF.

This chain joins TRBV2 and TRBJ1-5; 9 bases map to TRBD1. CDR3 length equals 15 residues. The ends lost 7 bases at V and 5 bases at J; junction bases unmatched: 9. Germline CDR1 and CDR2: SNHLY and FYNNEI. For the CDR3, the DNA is TGTGCCAGCAAGTCGACAGGGGGGCCGGATCAGCCCCAGCATTTT. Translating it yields CASKSTGGPDQPQHF. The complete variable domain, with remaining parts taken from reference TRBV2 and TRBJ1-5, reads EPEVTQTPSHQVTQMGQEVILRCVPISNHLYFYWYRQILGQKVEFLVSFYNNEISEKSEIFDDQFSVERPDGSNFTLKIRSTKLEDSAMYFCASKSTGGPDQPQHFGDGTRLSIL.

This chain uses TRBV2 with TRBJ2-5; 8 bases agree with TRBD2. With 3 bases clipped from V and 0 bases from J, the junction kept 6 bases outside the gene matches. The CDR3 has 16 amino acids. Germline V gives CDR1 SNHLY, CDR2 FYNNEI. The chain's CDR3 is CASSDRLAGHQETQYF. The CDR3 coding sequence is TGTGCCAGCAGTGATAGGCTAGCGGGCCACCAAGAGACCCAGTACTTC.

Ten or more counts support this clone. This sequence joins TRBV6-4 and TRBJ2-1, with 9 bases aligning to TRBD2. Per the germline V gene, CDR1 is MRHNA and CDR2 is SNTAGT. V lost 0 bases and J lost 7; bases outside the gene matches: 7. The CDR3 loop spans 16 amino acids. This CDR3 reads CASSDSAGGAGNEQFF. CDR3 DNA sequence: TGTGCCAGCAGTGACTCGGCGGGAGGGGCGGGGAATGAGCAGTTCTTC.

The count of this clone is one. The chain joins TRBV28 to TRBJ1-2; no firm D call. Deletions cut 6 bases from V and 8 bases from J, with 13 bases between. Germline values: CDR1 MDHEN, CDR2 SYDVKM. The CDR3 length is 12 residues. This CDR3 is CASRKTAWGYTF. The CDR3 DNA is TGTGCCAGCAGGAAAACCGCTTGGGGCTACACCTTC.

This chain's CDR3 is CASSVTSGGGFYNEQFF. The CDR3 region has the DNA TGTGCCAGTAGTGTGACTAGCGGAGGAGGTTTCTACAATGAGCAGTTCTTC. The rearrangement uses TRBV19 and TRBJ2-1, with TRBD2 matching 9 bases. The germline V gene has CDR1 LNHDA and CDR2 SQIVND (reference sequence). The CDR3 spans 17 residues. After removal of 5 bases from V and 3 bases from J, the junction contained 11 bases not matched to a gene. Supplemented by reference TRBV19 and TRBJ2-1, the full variable domain reads DGGITQSPKYLFRKEGQNVTLSCEQNLNHDAMYWYRQDPGQGLRLIYYSQIVNDFQKGDIAEGYSVSREKKESFPLTVTSAQKNPTAFYLCASSVTSGGGFYNEQFFGPGTRLTVL.

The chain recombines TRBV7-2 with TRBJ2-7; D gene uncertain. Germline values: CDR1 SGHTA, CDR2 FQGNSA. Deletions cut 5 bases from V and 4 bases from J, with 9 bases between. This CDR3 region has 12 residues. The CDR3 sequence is CASSVLGYEQYF. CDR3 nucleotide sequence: TGTGCCAGCAGCGTCCTGGGTTACGAGCAGTACTTC.

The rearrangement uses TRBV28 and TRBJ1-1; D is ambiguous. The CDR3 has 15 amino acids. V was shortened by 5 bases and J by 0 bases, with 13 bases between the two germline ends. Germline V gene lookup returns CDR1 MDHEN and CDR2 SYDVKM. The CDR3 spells CASSPRAYMNTEAFF. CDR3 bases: TGTGCCAGCAGTCCTCGGGCTTATATGAACACTGAAGCTTTCTTT.

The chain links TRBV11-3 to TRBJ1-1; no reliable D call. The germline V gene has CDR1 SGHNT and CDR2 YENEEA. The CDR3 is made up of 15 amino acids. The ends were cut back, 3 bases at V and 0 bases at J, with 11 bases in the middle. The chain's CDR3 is CASSLRGHLNTEAFF. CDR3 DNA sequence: TGTGCCAGCAGCTTGAGAGGGCACCTGAACACTGAAGCTTTCTTT.

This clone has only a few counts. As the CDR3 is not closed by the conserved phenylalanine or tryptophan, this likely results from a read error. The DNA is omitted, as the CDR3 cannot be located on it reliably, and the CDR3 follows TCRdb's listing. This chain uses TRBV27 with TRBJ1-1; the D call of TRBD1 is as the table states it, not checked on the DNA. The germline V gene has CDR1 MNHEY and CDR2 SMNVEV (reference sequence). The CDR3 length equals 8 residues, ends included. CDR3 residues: CASSYGTL.

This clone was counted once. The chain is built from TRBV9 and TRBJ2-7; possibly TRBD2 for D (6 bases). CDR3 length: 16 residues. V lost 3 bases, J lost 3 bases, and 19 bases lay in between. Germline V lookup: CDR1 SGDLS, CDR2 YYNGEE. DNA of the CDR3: TGTGCCAGCAGCGGTGATGGTGGCGGGACTTACTACGAGCAGTACTTC. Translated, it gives CASSGDGGGTYYEQYF.

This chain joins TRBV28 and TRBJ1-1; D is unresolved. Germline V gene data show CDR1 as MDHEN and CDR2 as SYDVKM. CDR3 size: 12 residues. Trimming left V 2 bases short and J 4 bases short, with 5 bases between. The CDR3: CASSLAATEAFF. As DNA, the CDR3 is TGTGCCAGCAGTTTAGCGGCCACTGAAGCTTTCTTT.

CDR3 nucleotides: TGTGCCAGCAGTGGTCGGACTAGCGTGGAGACCCAGTACTTC. Its translation is CASSGRTSVETQYF. The V and J genes are TRBV2 and TRBJ2-5; 9 bases fit TRBD2. The V segment lost 4 bases and the J segment 5 bases; nucleotides outside the gene matches: 5. The CDR3 has 14 amino acids. Per germline, CDR1 SNHLY and CDR2 FYNNEI.

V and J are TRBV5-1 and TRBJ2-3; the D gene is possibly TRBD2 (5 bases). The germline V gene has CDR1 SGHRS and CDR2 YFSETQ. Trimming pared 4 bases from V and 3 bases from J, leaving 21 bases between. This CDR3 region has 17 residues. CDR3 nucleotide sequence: TGCGCCAGCAGCCTAGGGAGTTTCCCTAGCCTTACAGATACGCAGTATTTT. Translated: CASSLGSFPSLTDTQYF.